What follows are 16 T cell receptor beta chains derived from one specimen sequenced in a study of PD-1 blockade in classical Hodgkin lymphoma (dated by TCRdb to the early 2020s). The time point tag for this specimen amounts to: newly diagnosed, previously untreated cHL patient sample. The method behind the library was the immunoSEQ multiplex PCR assay. TCRdb carries this immuneACCESS record with in-frame sequences only. Its versions omit some clonotypes, under half of them owing to an unresolved V gene in the studies checked, with the rest unexplained. In all, the sample holds over 15,000 clones, and 90% of those were seen once. In total, the top ten clones hold 6.9% of the sample. Material: peripheral blood mononuclear cells (PBMCs). Receptor source: a human donor with classical Hodgkin lymphoma.

The chain combines TRBV12-5 with TRBJ2-2; 12 bases align to TRBD2. Trimming took 6 bases from V and 6 from J; bases not matched to a gene: 11. Germline V CDR1 and CDR2: LGHNT, FRNRAP. The CDR3 runs to 17 residues. The chain's CDR3 is CASGVVPTSGSPGELFF. CDR3 coding DNA: TGTGCTAGTGGGGTGGTCCCGACTAGCGGGAGTCCCGGGGAGCTGTTTTTT. Complete variable domain (other parts from reference TRBV12-5 and TRBJ2-2): DARVTQTPRHKVTEMGQEVTMRCQPILGHNTVFWYRQTMMQGLELLAYFRNRAPLDDSGMPKDRFSAEMPDATLATLKIQPSEPRDSAVYFCASGVVPTSGSPGELFFGEGSRLTVL.

The CDR3 nucleotides read TGTGCCAGCAGTTTAAGGCTGCGGCCCCAGCATTTT. Amino acid sequence: CASSLRLRPQHF. This rearrangement joins TRBV27 to TRBJ1-5, with D unclear. CDR1 and CDR2 (germline): MNHEY, SMNVEV (reference sequence). The CDR3 totals 12 residues. Trimming pared 2 bases from V and 9 bases from J, leaving 8 bases between.

The chain couples TRBV10-1 to TRBJ1-1; D is ambiguous. V was cut by 6 bases and J by 0 bases, with 8 bases left in between. This CDR3 comprises 13 residues. In germline, CDR1 is WNHNN, CDR2 SYGVQD (reference sequence). The CDR3 DNA reads TGCGCCAGCAGAAAGCCCATGAACACTGAAGCTTTCTTT. Translated, it gives CASRKPMNTEAFF.

V is TRBV7-9 and J is TRBJ2-7; D is perhaps TRBD1 (5 bases). Germline CDR1 is SEHNR and CDR2 is FQNEAQ (reference sequence). CDR3 length: 12 amino acids. Trimming stripped 4 bases from V and 6 bases from J, with 10 bases between. CDR3 bases: TGTGCCAGCAGCTCGAACAGGCGCGAGCAGTACTTC. It specifies CASSSNRREQYF.

Comments on this clone: An end of the junction differs from the germline gene, which may be a read error. This sequence joins TRBV2 and TRBJ2-5; 7 nucleotides line up with TRBD2. The CDR3 has 15 residues. The germline CDR1 and CDR2 sequences are SNHLY and FYNNEI. The CDR3 bases are TGTGCCAGCATTGAAGGACTAGGGTTGACAGAGACCCAGTACTTC. Protein: CASIEGLGLTETQYF. Based on the CDR3 plus reference TRBV2 and TRBJ2-5, the full variable domain is EPEVTQTPSHQVTQMGQEVILRCVPISNHLYFYWYRQILGQKVEFLVSFYNNEISEKSEIFDDQFSVERPDGSNFTLKIRSTKLEDSAMYFCASIEGLGLTETQYFGPGTRLLVL.

This chain joins TRBV10-3 and TRBJ2-3; 7 nucleotides line up with TRBD2. CDR3 length: 14 residues. After removal of 3 bases from V and 6 bases from J, the junction contained 6 bases not matched to a gene. In germline, CDR1 is ENHRY, CDR2 SYGVKD. The CDR3 bases are TGTGCCATCAGTGACAGCGGGAAGGGGGATACGCAGTATTTT. Protein product: CAISDSGKGDTQYF.

This chain joins TRBV4-2 and TRBJ2-7; D is perhaps TRBD2 (5 bases). V was shortened by 4 bases and J by 3 bases, with 13 bases between the two germline ends. Germline values: CDR1 LGHNA, CDR2 YNFKEQ. The length of the CDR3 is 14 residues. This CDR3 is CASSPEIANYEQYF. The CDR3 DNA follows: TGTGCCAGCAGCCCCGAGATAGCGAACTACGAGCAGTACTTC.

The chain is built from TRBV18 and TRBJ2-1, with no clear D. Trimming took off 3 bases at V and 9 bases at J, with 12 bases between the two ends. This CDR3 comprises 13 residues. The germline gives CDR1 KGHSH, CDR2 LQKENI. In DNA, the CDR3 is TGTGCCAGCTCACCTGGCGCCGGAGTTGAGCAGTTCTTC. This translates into CASSPGAGVEQFF.

This chain uses TRBV19 with TRBJ2-5, with no clear D. Germline loops: CDR1 LNHDA, CDR2 SQIVND (reference sequence). Trimming shortened V by 3 bases and J by 3 bases, and 14 bases separated the two germline ends. The length of the CDR3 is 15 residues. The chain's CDR3 is CASSIGTSVKETQYF. CDR3 nucleotide sequence: TGTGCCAGTAGTATTGGAACGTCGGTCAAAGAGACCCAGTACTTC.

The chain joins TRBV27 to TRBJ2-1; D is perhaps TRBD2 (6 bases). V gave up 8 bases and J gave up 0 bases, with 11 bases separating them. This CDR3 comprises 14 residues. The V gene's germline CDR1 is MNHEY and CDR2 SMNVEV (reference sequence). The CDR3 DNA reads as TGTGCCAGCGGCGACGGGAGCTCCTACAATGAGCAGTTCTTC. Translation: CASGDGSSYNEQFF.

The chain employs TRBV28 and TRBJ2-1, with D tentatively TRBD2 (6 bases). CDR3 length: 15 amino acids. Trimming stripped 6 bases from V and 6 bases from J, with 18 bases between. In germline, CDR1 is MDHEN, CDR2 SYDVKM. The CDR3 DNA reads as TGTGCCAGCAGGGGAGGAAGGAGCTTAGGCAATGAGCAGTTCTTC. It yields the protein CASRGGRSLGNEQFF.

The CDR3 sequence: CAWNGAVVSDTQYF. The CDR3 DNA reads TGTGCCTGGAACGGAGCTGTTGTTTCAGATACGCAGTATTTT. The V and J genes are TRBV30 and TRBJ2-3; D remains ambiguous. Germline CDR1 GTSNPN, CDR2 SVGIG (reference sequence). The germline V and J ends were trimmed by 4 bases and 4 bases, with 15 bases remaining between them. The CDR3 loop spans 14 amino acids.

Regarding this clone: An end of the junction differs from the germline gene, which may be a read error. The rearrangement joins TRBV10-3 to TRBJ2-1; possible D gene TRBD2, 5 bases. The CDR3 totals 15 residues. Germline V gene data show CDR1 as ENHRY and CDR2 as SYGVKD. In DNA form, the CDR3 reads TGTGCCATCACCAAGTCCGTCCTAGGACTCAACTTGAGGATCTTC. The encoded protein is CAITKSVLGLNLRIF.

The V call is TRBV11-3, the J call TRBJ2-2; no clear D. The CDR3 has 15 residues. V lost 5 bases to trimming and J lost 2 bases, with 12 bases between them. Germline lookup yields CDR1 SGHNT and CDR2 YENEEA. CDR3 protein: CASSRGTANTGELFF. The CDR3 DNA reads TGTGCCAGCAGCCGTGGAACAGCCAACACCGGGGAGCTGTTTTTT.

The chain carries TRBV13 and TRBJ2-1; D possibly corresponds to TRBD1 (6 bases). From germline, CDR1 is PRHDT and CDR2 FYEKMQ (reference sequence). The CDR3 covers 17 residues. V lost 7 bases and J 0 bases, leaving 19 bases between the germline ends. As DNA, the CDR3 is TGTGCCAGCACCTCCCAGGGGTGTCCGAGCTCCTACAATGAGCAGTTCTTC. Translating gives CASTSQGCPSSYNEQFF.

This sequence joins TRBV25-1 and TRBJ2-5; TRBD1 is a possible D gene (5 bases). Germline loops: CDR1 MGHDK, CDR2 SYGVNS. The V gene lost 2 bases and the J gene lost 4 bases, with 17 bases spanning the gap. CDR3 length equals 16 residues. CDR3 in DNA: TGTGCCAGCAGTGAAAAGGGGCAGGCTGACCCAGAGACCCAGTACTTC. It encodes CASSEKGQADPETQYF. Based on the CDR3 plus reference TRBV25-1 and TRBJ2-5, the full variable domain is EADIYQTPRYLVIGTGKKITLECSQTMGHDKMYWYQQDPGMELHLIHYSYGVNSTEKGDLSSESTVSRIRTEHFPLTLESARPSHTSQYLCASSEKGQADPETQYFGPGTRLLVL.